This T cell receptor (beta chain) was obtained from a study of response to subunit inactivated influenza vaccine. Study-level findings and limits: Authors suggested seasonal influenza vaccinations each recruit few new T cells.

By share, this clonotype ranks as large. Antigen: not known. TCRdb recomputed calls from the RT-PCR reads with MiXCR, one row per CDR3 protein. Seen here are hundreds of thousands of distinct CDR3 sequences, more than 15% observed once, and the top ten hold 11%. After removal of 6 bases from V and 10 bases from J, the junction contained 10 bases not matched to a gene. This CDR3 spans 13 amino acids. The germline gives CDR1 DFQATT, CDR2 SNEGSKA (reference sequence). V is TRBV20-1 and J is TRBJ1-4; TRBD1 matches 8 bases. This TCR was sampled from a man in his fifties who received an inactivated influenza vaccine. Sequencing was performed on PBMCs from blood, taken 11 to 12 days after vaccination. The chain's CDR3 is CSASGQGARKLFF. For the CDR3, the DNA is TGCAGTGCCTCAGGGCAGGGGGCAAGAAAACTGTTTTTT.